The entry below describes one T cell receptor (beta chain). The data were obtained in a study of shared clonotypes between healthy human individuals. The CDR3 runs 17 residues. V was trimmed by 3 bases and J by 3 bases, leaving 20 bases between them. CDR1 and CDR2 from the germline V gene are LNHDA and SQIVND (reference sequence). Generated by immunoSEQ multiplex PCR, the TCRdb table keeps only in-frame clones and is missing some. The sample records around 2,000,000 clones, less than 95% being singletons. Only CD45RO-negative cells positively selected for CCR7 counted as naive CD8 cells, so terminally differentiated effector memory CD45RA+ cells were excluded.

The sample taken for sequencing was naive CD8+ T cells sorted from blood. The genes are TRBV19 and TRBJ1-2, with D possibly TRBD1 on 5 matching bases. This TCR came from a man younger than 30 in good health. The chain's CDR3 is CASSILPTDEEDYGYTF. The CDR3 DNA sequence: TGTGCCAGTAGTATTCTACCGACAGATGAGGAGGACTATGGCTACACCTTC.